The 20 T cell receptor beta chains below all came from one sample that was sequenced in a study of blood T cell repertoires in COVID-19. Clones were read by immunoSEQ multiplex PCR, and TCRdb kept only the in-frame ones, dropping some. Of approximately 180,000 clones listed, approximately 87% are singletons. Sequencing used peripheral blood. Receptor source: a person aged 70 to 85 with COVID-19, enrolled during active disease.

V usage is TRBV7-6 and J usage is TRBJ1-4; D remains ambiguous. Trimming cost V 5 bases and J 6 bases, with 16 bases left between them. Looked up from germline, CDR1 is SGHVS and CDR2 is FNYEAQ. The CDR3 has 15 residues. The CDR3 nucleotides read TGTGCCAGCAGCCCAAATCCGGGGTGGGATGAAAAACTGTTTTTT. Its translation: CASSPNPGWDEKLFF.

V gene TRBV7-2 combines with J gene TRBJ1-4, with D perhaps matching TRBD1 (5 bases). CDR1 and CDR2 (germline): SGHTA, FQGNSA. The CDR3 consists of 15 residues. V lost 2 bases and J 2 bases, leaving 9 bases between the germline ends. CDR3 loop: CASSLPGGTNEKLFF. CDR3 DNA: TGTGCCAGCAGCTTACCGGGGGGGACTAATGAAAAACTGTTTTTT. Complete variable domain (other parts from reference TRBV7-2 and TRBJ1-4): GAGVSQSPSNKVTEKGKDVELRCDPISGHTALYWYRQSLGQGLEFLIYFQGNSAPDKSGLPSDRFSAERTGGSVSTLTIQRTQQEDSAVYLCASSLPGGTNEKLFFGSGTQLSVL.

CDR3 sequence: CASSPSRGDIQYF. CDR3 bases: TGTGCCAGCAGTCCCTCCAGGGGAGACATTCAGTACTTC. V usage is TRBV12-3 or TRBV12-4 and J usage is TRBJ2-4; weak D call: TRBD1 (6 bases). This CDR3 comprises 13 residues. V lost 5 bases, J lost 8 bases, and 13 bases lay in between.

This clone was counted a few times. The chain links TRBV6-5 to TRBJ2-7, with D perhaps TRBD2 (5 bases). CDR3 length equals 14 residues. Trimming left V 6 bases short and J 5 bases short, with 17 bases between. Germline V lookup: CDR1 MNHEY, CDR2 SVGAGI. CDR3 DNA sequence: TGTGCCAGCAGCCCGGACCGGGGAATGAACGAGCAGTACTTC. It encodes CASSPDRGMNEQYF.

The chain carries TRBV18 and TRBJ2-6; weak D call: TRBD2 (6 bases). CDR3 length equals 14 residues. CDR1 KGHSH and CDR2 LQKENI come from the germline V gene. Trimming removed 4 bases at V and 3 bases at J, with 7 bases between. CDR3 nucleotide sequence: TGTGCCAGCTCACGGGGGGTTGGGGCCAACGTCCTGACTTTC. It translates to CASSRGVGANVLTF.

The chain joins TRBV21-1 to TRBJ2-2; the D call TRBD1 from the table was never checked on the DNA. TRBV21-1 is noted as a pseudogene. CDR3 length: 15 residues. The CDR3 here is CASSHDRGNTGELFF. The CDR3 bases are TGTGCCAGCAGCCACGACAGGGGGAACACCGGGGAGCTGTTTTTT.

The genes are TRBV28 and TRBJ1-1; D remains unclear. The CDR3 length is 14 residues. From germline, CDR1 is MDHEN and CDR2 SYDVKM. Trimming took off 4 bases at V and 9 bases at J, with 18 bases between the two ends. The CDR3 sequence: CASSSGSRTQKAFF. The CDR3 nucleotides are TGTGCCAGCAGTTCCGGGTCTCGAACTCAAAAAGCTTTCTTT. Based on the CDR3 plus reference TRBV28 and TRBJ1-1, the full variable domain is DVKVTQSSRYLVKRTGEKVFLECVQDMDHENMFWYRQDPGLGLRLIYFSYDVKMKEKGDIPEGYSVSREKKERFSLILESASTNQTSMYLCASSSGSRTQKAFFGQGTRLTVV.

The chain combines TRBV6-6 with TRBJ2-5, with D possibly being TRBD1 (5 bases). Deletions cut 2 bases from V and 2 bases from J, with 9 bases between. The CDR3 loop spans 14 amino acids. Germline CDR1 and CDR2: MNHNY and SVGAGI (reference sequence). This CDR3 is CASSYGRQQETQYF. The CDR3 nucleotides read TGTGCCAGCAGTTACGGTAGACAGCAAGAGACCCAGTACTTC.

The CDR3 DNA reads TGCGCCAGTCATCCTCGGACTAGCAGCCACGAGCAGTACTTC. Encoded protein: CASHPRTSSHEQYF. The V gene is TRBV5-1, the J gene TRBJ2-7; TRBD2 agrees at 8 bases. Germline V CDR1 and CDR2: SGHRS, YFSETQ. V shed 8 bases, J shed 5 bases, and the junction held 12 bases outside the gene matches. There are 14 residues in the CDR3.

The genes are TRBV11-2 and TRBJ2-6; TRBD2 agrees at 12 bases. The trim removed 3 bases at V and 1 base at J, leaving 7 bases unmatched. Germline V gene data show CDR1 as SGHAT and CDR2 as FQNNGV. The CDR3 length is 19 residues. This chain's CDR3 is CASSFLTSGGSSGANVLTF. For the CDR3, the DNA is TGTGCCAGCAGCTTTCTGACTAGCGGGGGTTCATCTGGGGCCAACGTCCTGACTTTC.

This chain uses TRBV28 with TRBJ2-3; 10 nucleotides match TRBD2. After removal of 10 bases from V and 4 bases from J, the junction contained 5 bases not matched to a gene. The CDR3 is 13 amino acids. Germline loops: CDR1 MDHEN, CDR2 SYDVKM. The CDR3 nucleotides read TGTGCCACAAGGACTAGCGGACCAGATACGCAGTATTTT. Translation: CATRTSGPDTQYF.

The CDR3 sequence is CASSMNPGIAAIYF. The CDR3 bases are TGTGCCAGTAGTATGAATCCAGGAATTGCAGCCATATATTTT. This sequence joins TRBV19 and TRBJ1-3; the D is unclear. CDR3 length: 14 residues. V gave up 3 bases and J gave up 11 bases, with 17 bases separating them. Germline V gives CDR1 LNHDA, CDR2 SQIVND (reference sequence). The full variable domain, in which reference TRBV19 and TRBJ1-3 provide the parts outside the CDR3, is DGGITQSPKYLFRKEGQNVTLSCEQNLNHDAMYWYRQDPGQGLRLIYYSQIVNDFQKGDIAEGYSVSREKKESFPLTVTSAQKNPTAFYLCASSMNPGIAAIYFGEGSWLTVV.

CDR3 amino acids: CASSGQTSGGYYEQYF. The CDR3 DNA reads TGTGCCAGCAGCGGTCAGACTAGCGGGGGTTACTACGAGCAGTACTTC. The V and J genes are TRBV7-2 and TRBJ2-7; 12 bases are a match to TRBD2. From germline, CDR1 is SGHTA and CDR2 FQGNSA. After removal of 5 bases from V and 3 bases from J, the junction contained 8 bases not matched to a gene. The CDR3 is 16 amino acids.

Worth noting for this clone: Other nucleotide sequences in the sample specify the same CDR3. This chain uses TRBV6-2 or TRBV6-3 with TRBJ1-1; D call uncertain. Deletions cut 2 bases from V and 2 bases from J, with 9 bases between. The CDR3 extends over 14 amino acids. In germline, CDR1 is MNHEY, CDR2 SVGEGT. CDR3 nucleotide sequence: TGTGCCAGCAGTTACACGGCGGGTAACACTGAAGCTTTCTTT. Translating it yields CASSYTAGNTEAFF.

The J gene is TRBJ1-6, the V gene TRBV28, with a weak D call TRBD1 (5 bases). Germline V lookup: CDR1 MDHEN, CDR2 SYDVKM. V lost 2 bases and J 7 bases, leaving 12 bases between the germline ends. The CDR3 spans 15 residues. The CDR3 is CASSLRQGRNSPLHF. The CDR3 bases are TGTGCCAGCAGTTTAAGGCAGGGAAGAAATTCACCCCTCCACTTT. Full variable domain (missing parts from reference TRBV28 and TRBJ1-6): DVKVTQSSRYLVKRTGEKVFLECVQDMDHENMFWYRQDPGLGLRLIYFSYDVKMKEKGDIPEGYSVSREKKERFSLILESASTNQTSMYLCASSLRQGRNSPLHFGNGTRLTVT.

This chain connects TRBV5-1 to TRBJ2-1, with TRBD2 matching 10 bases. Germline assignment: CDR1 SGHRS and CDR2 YFSETQ. The CDR3 extends over 15 amino acids. V shed 7 bases and J 7 bases; nucleotides not matched to a gene: 11. The CDR3 is CASVPAGGSRNEQFF. Written as DNA, the CDR3 is TGCGCCAGCGTCCCAGCGGGAGGGTCACGAAATGAGCAGTTCTTC.

The rearrangement links TRBV13 to TRBJ2-3; no definite D call. CDR1 and CDR2 from the germline V gene are PRHDT and FYEKMQ (reference sequence). V dropped 5 bases and J dropped 2 bases, with 14 bases sitting between them. The CDR3 is 15 residues long. The CDR3 is CASSQHLLNTDTQYF. CDR3 nucleotide sequence: TGTGCCAGCAGCCAACACCTCCTGAACACAGATACGCAGTATTTT.

The CDR3 spells CASSFQTGDEQYF. The CDR3 DNA reads TGTGCCAGCAGCTTTCAGACAGGGGACGAGCAGTACTTC. The gene calls are TRBV7-3 and TRBJ2-7, with TRBD1 matching over 8 bases. V lost 3 bases and J lost 5; bases outside the gene matches: 3. CDR3 length: 13 amino acids. Germline assignment: CDR1 SGHTA and CDR2 FQGTGA.

The J gene is TRBJ2-5, the V gene TRBV7-2; the D gene is possibly TRBD2 (7 bases). The CDR3 runs 13 residues. CDR1 is SGHTA, CDR2 FQGNSA, per germline. Trimming took off 4 bases at V and 5 bases at J, with 11 bases between the two ends. CDR3 residues: CASSWAGAETQYF. The CDR3 coding sequence is TGTGCCAGCAGCTGGGCGGGGGCGGAGACCCAGTACTTC.

The rearrangement links TRBV7-8 to TRBJ2-1; 7 bases match TRBD2. Unmatched junction bases numbered 14, after V lost 5 bases and J lost 4 bases. Germline V gene data show CDR1 as SGHVS and CDR2 as FQNEAQ. There are 17 residues in the CDR3. CDR3 nucleotide sequence: TGTGCCAGCAGCCGTCATATGGGGGGAGGGAGTTACAATGAGCAGTTCTTC. Translation: CASSRHMGGGSYNEQFF.